These T cell receptor beta chains were read from a single sample in a study of blood T cell repertoires in COVID-19. The assay was immunoSEQ multiplex PCR, and TCRdb's table has in-frame clones only and misses some. The sample contains about 200,000 clones, roughly 88% of which appear only once. The source material was PBMCs or T cells enriched from blood (not recorded which). All receptors derive from a man aged 40-55 years with acute COVID-19. The CDR3 runs from the conserved cysteine through the conserved F or W. Fields, in order: clone size, J gene, D gene, V gene, CDR3 DNA, CDR3 protein. D genes are given only for firm matches. Not every row has a clone size; where given, it reads once, few, many or a size class.

clone size: -
J gene: TRBJ1-5
D gene: TRBD1
V gene: TRBV6-5
CDR3 DNA: TGTGCCAGCAGGGGACAGGATTGGGCCCAGCATTTT
CDR3 protein: CASRGQDWAQHF

clone size: -
J gene: TRBJ1-3
D gene: -
V gene: TRBV24-1
CDR3 DNA: TGTGCCACCAGTGATTTGGCCCCGACAGTAACTGGAAACACCATATATTTT
CDR3 protein: CATSDLAPTVTGNTIYF

clone size: -
J gene: TRBJ2-1
D gene: -
V gene: TRBV10-3
CDR3 DNA: TGTGCCATCAGTGAGTCGAACTATCAGTTCTTC
CDR3 protein: CAISESNYQFF

clone size: -
J gene: TRBJ1-6
D gene: -
V gene: TRBV7-9
CDR3 DNA: TGTGCCAGCAACGACAAGGTCGAATATAATTCACCCCTCCACTTT
CDR3 protein: CASNDKVEYNSPLHF

clone size: -
J gene: TRBJ1-3
D gene: -
V gene: TRBV5-1
CDR3 DNA: TGCGCCAGCAGTGAGGGTGGAAACACCATATATTTT
CDR3 protein: CASSEGGNTIYF

clone size: -
J gene: TRBJ2-1
D gene: TRBD2
V gene: TRBV28
CDR3 DNA: TGTGCCAGTTGGCCCCCTAGCGGGAGGGAAGGCACCTACAATGAGCAGTTCTTC
CDR3 protein: CASWPPSGREGTYNEQFF

clone size: -
J gene: TRBJ2-7
D gene: -
V gene: TRBV10-3
CDR3 DNA: TGTGCCATCAGTGAGTCTACAGTTATAACCTACGAGCAGTACTTC
CDR3 protein: CAISESTVITYEQYF

clone size: -
J gene: TRBJ1-1
D gene: -
V gene: TRBV12-3/TRBV12-4
CDR3 DNA: TGTGCCAGCGGCGGAGAAGCTTTCTTT
CDR3 protein: CASGGEAFF

clone size: -
J gene: TRBJ2-7
D gene: TRBD1
V gene: TRBV5-1
CDR3 DNA: TGCGCCAGCAGCGTCGGGACAGGGCAGGGCGAGCAGTACTTC
CDR3 protein: CASSVGTGQGEQYF

clone size: -
J gene: TRBJ2-7
D gene: TRBD2
V gene: TRBV18
CDR3 DNA: TGTGCCAGCTCACCACCCCTGTGGACTAGCGGTCAAGAGCAGTACTTC
CDR3 protein: CASSPPLWTSGQEQYF

clone size: -
J gene: TRBJ2-7
D gene: -
V gene: TRBV14
CDR3 DNA: TGTGCCAGCAGCCAAACCCCCGGTCGGGACGAGCAGTACTTC
CDR3 protein: CASSQTPGRDEQYF

clone size: few
J gene: TRBJ2-5
D gene: -
V gene: TRBV5-4
CDR3 DNA: TGTGCCAGCAGTTTTGGACAAGACCAAGAGACCCAGTACTTC
CDR3 protein: CASSFGQDQETQYF

clone size: -
J gene: TRBJ1-1
D gene: -
V gene: TRBV6-5
CDR3 DNA: TGTGCCAGCAGTTACTCCCCGGGTCGGACTGAAGCTTTCTTT
CDR3 protein: CASSYSPGRTEAFF

clone size: -
J gene: TRBJ2-2
D gene: TRBD1
V gene: TRBV3-1/TRBV3-2
CDR3 DNA: TGTGCCAGCAGCCCAACAGGGGCCGGGGAGCTGTTTTTT
CDR3 protein: CASSPTGAGELFF

clone size: -
J gene: TRBJ2-7
D gene: -
V gene: TRBV19
CDR3 DNA: TGTGCCAGTAGTATTCTGGCAGGGGACTACGAGCAGTACTTC
CDR3 protein: CASSILAGDYEQYF

clone size: -
J gene: TRBJ2-6
D gene: -
V gene: TRBV6-1
CDR3 DNA: TGTGCCAGCAGTGCCCTTGGCGGCTCTGGGGCCAACGTCCTGACTTTC
CDR3 protein: CASSALGGSGANVLTF

clone size: -
J gene: TRBJ2-2
D gene: -
V gene: TRBV5-1
CDR3 DNA: TGCGCCAGCAGCGTTCAAGGTGCGGAGAACACCGGGGAGCTGTTTTTT
CDR3 protein: CASSVQGAENTGELFF

clone size: -
J gene: TRBJ1-1
D gene: -
V gene: TRBV25-1
CDR3 DNA: TGTGCCAGCAGTGACCACAGGATGAACACTGAAGCTTTCTTT
CDR3 protein: CASSDHRMNTEAFF

clone size: -
J gene: TRBJ2-7
D gene: -
V gene: TRBV28
CDR3 DNA: TGTGCCAGCAGTCGAGACGGGTACGAGCAGTACTTC
CDR3 protein: CASSRDGYEQYF

clone size: -
J gene: TRBJ1-5
D gene: TRBD1
V gene: TRBV5-8
CDR3 DNA: TGTGCCAGCAGCGCGAGAGGACAGGGAGGAGGTCAGCCCCAGCATTTT
CDR3 protein: CASSARGQGGGQPQHF